This TCR beta chain was recorded in a study of T cell responses to AZD1222 COVID-19 vaccine. The CDR3 extends over 15 amino acids. V was shortened by 5 bases and J by 7 bases, with 15 bases between the two germline ends. Per the germline V gene, CDR1 is SEHNR and CDR2 is FQNEAQ (reference sequence). Libraries were prepared by immunoSEQ multiplex PCR; TCRdb keeps only in-frame clonotypes and omits some of them. The data hold some 130,000 clones, with 80% to 95% observed a single time. Sequenced here: peripheral blood, sampled 28 days after the second AZD1222 dose. This sequence joins TRBV7-9 and TRBJ1-6, with a weak D call TRBD1 (5 bases). The sequence was collected from an adult who received the AZD1222 COVID-19 vaccine. As DNA, the CDR3 is TGTGCCAGCAGCGCAGTATCAGGGCGCAATTCACCCCTCCACTTT. It is translated as CASSAVSGRNSPLHF.